This TCR beta chain is from a study of graft-versus-host responses after intestinal transplantation. Between the trimmed V and J ends, which lost 2 bases and 5 bases, there was a span of 11 bases. CDR1 SGHNT and CDR2 YENEEA come from the germline V gene. This CDR3 is built from 14 residues. Profiled with immunoSEQ multiplex PCR; TCRdb holds only in-frame clones, not every one. The table includes about 71,000 clones, approximately 94% detected once. Comments on this clone: Its antigen is unknown.

The input for sequencing was unstimulated CD8+ T cells sorted from spleen or lymph node cells, taken before intestinal transplant. The TCR comes from a human donor who received an intestinal transplant. The chain has TRBV11-3 and TRBJ2-3; D tentatively reads TRBD1 or TRBD2 (6 bases each). This CDR3 is CASSLSGAEDTQYF. The DNA of the CDR3 is TGTGCCAGCAGCTTATCGGGGGCGGAAGATACGCAGTATTTT.